Below are 20 T cell receptor beta chains sequenced from a single sample in a study of cytomegalovirus exposure and HLA in healthy donors. Libraries were prepared by immunoSEQ multiplex PCR; TCRdb keeps only in-frame clonotypes and omits some of them. The repertoire holds 200,000 or so clones, with around 84% as singletons. The sequencing sample was made of PBMCs. These TCRs come from a man aged 18 to 30 in good health and CMV-seropositive.

J is TRBJ1-5 and V is TRBV30, with 9 positions matching TRBD1. The germline V gene has CDR1 GTSNPN and CDR2 SVGIG (reference sequence). The CDR3 consists of 13 residues. Trimming removed 2 bases from V and 7 bases from J; junction bases left unmatched: 3. Here the CDR3 reads CAWSTGGWQPQHF. CDR3 DNA sequence: TGTGCCTGGAGTACAGGGGGCTGGCAGCCCCAGCATTTT.

The chain combines TRBV7-9 with TRBJ2-5; a weak D match, TRBD2 (6 bases). This CDR3 has 12 amino acids. Per germline, CDR1 SEHNR and CDR2 FQNEAQ (reference sequence). V was shortened by 8 bases and J by 5 bases, with 12 bases between the two germline ends. Here the CDR3 reads CASSGEVETQYF. DNA for the CDR3: TGTGCCAGCTCTGGGGAGGTGGAGACCCAGTACTTC.

V usage is TRBV7-9 and J usage is TRBJ2-7; 8 positions agree with TRBD1. The germline V gene has CDR1 SEHNR and CDR2 FQNEAQ (reference sequence). The CDR3 sequence is 15 residues long. With V trimmed by 5 bases and J by 3 bases, 9 bases remained unmatched. The CDR3, as DNA: TGTGCCAGCAGCCTACTTGGGACAGGTGACTACGAGCAGTACTTC. It encodes CASSLLGTGDYEQYF.

CDR3 nucleotides: TGTGCCAGTAGTATAAGGTGGCAGGGGAACTACTACGAGCAGTACTTC. It translates to CASSIRWQGNYYEQYF. V gene TRBV19 combines with J gene TRBJ2-7; D is possibly TRBD1 (6 bases). The CDR3 totals 16 residues. Trimming cost V 2 bases and J 3 bases, with 17 bases left between them. Germline CDR1 is LNHDA and CDR2 is SQIVND (reference sequence).

The chain is built from TRBV19 and TRBJ2-2, with 10 positions matching TRBD2. V lost 9 bases and J lost 1; bases outside the gene matches: 2. CDR3 length: 14 residues. Germline-derived CDR1 and CDR2 are LNHDA and SQIVND (reference sequence). CDR3 sequence reads: CASSSGRNTGELFF. In nucleotides, the CDR3 is TGTGCCAGCTCTAGCGGGAGGAACACCGGGGAGCTGTTTTTT.

In its sample, this clone was seen once. This rearrangement joins TRBV5-4 to TRBJ2-1; 9 bases fit TRBD1. This CDR3 is built from 14 residues. Germline V gene sequence: CDR1 SGHNT, CDR2 YYREEE (reference sequence). With V trimmed by 3 bases and J by 4 bases, 2 bases remained unmatched. CDR3 in DNA: TGTGCCAGCAGCTGGGGGACAGGGTACAATGAGCAGTTCTTC. This sequence encodes CASSWGTGYNEQFF. Variable domain in full (rest from reference TRBV5-4 and TRBJ2-1): ETGVTQSPTHLIKTRGQQVTLRCSSQSGHNTVSWYQQALGQGPQFIFQYYREEENGRGNFPPRFSGLQFPNYSSELNVNALELDDSALYLCASSWGTGYNEQFFGPGTRLTVL.

This sequence joins TRBV4-3 and TRBJ2-3; maybe TRBD2 (6 bases). Looked up from germline, CDR1 is LGHNA and CDR2 is YSLEER. This CDR3 comprises 16 residues. The V gene lost 1 base and the J gene lost 0 bases, with 11 bases spanning the gap. The CDR3 bases are TGCGCCAGCAGCCAAGTCGTGGGACTCAGCACAGATACGCAGTATTTT. It is translated as CASSQVVGLSTDTQYF.

This chain connects TRBV6-5 to TRBJ2-7; tentative D call: TRBD2 (6 bases). CDR1 and CDR2 (germline): MNHEY, SVGAGI. V dropped 6 bases and J dropped 3 bases, with 12 bases sitting between them. CDR3 length equals 13 residues. The CDR3 DNA follows: TGTGCCAGCAGCCGGCCCGGGGGCTACGAGCAGTACTTC. It specifies CASSRPGGYEQYF.

The chain has TRBV29-1 and TRBJ1-1; no firm D call. Germline V lookup: CDR1 SQVTM, CDR2 ANQGSEA. V dropped 3 bases and J dropped 6 bases, with 11 bases sitting between them. The CDR3 loop spans 12 amino acids. As DNA, the CDR3 is TGCAGCGTTGACGGTACCGCTGCTGAAGCTTTCTTT. This encodes CSVDGTAAEAFF.

This clone was recorded only once. The chain joins TRBV4-3 to TRBJ2-7, with 9 nucleotides matching TRBD2. The germline CDR1 and CDR2 sequences are LGHNA and YSLEER. This CDR3 comprises 16 residues. Trimming at V came to 4 bases and at J to 2 bases, leaving 9 bases not matched to a gene. The CDR3 sequence is CASSPKAGGLPYEQYF. DNA for the CDR3: TGCGCCAGCAGCCCAAAAGCGGGAGGCCTCCCCTACGAGCAGTACTTC.

Worth noting for this clone: Other nucleotide sequences in the sample specify the same CDR3. V gene TRBV9 combines with J gene TRBJ1-5; 9 nucleotides line up with TRBD1. The V gene end was trimmed by 0 bases and the J gene end by 5 bases; junction bases not matched to a gene: 0. Germline loops: CDR1 SGDLS, CDR2 YYNGEE. CDR3 length: 14 amino acids. This CDR3 is CASSVGQGDQPQHF. The CDR3 DNA follows: TGTGCCAGCAGCGTAGGACAGGGGGATCAGCCCCAGCATTTT.

The chain recombines TRBV6-1 with TRBJ2-1; D possibly corresponds to TRBD2 (6 bases). The V gene's germline CDR1 is MNHNS and CDR2 SASEGT. V lost 3 bases, J lost 0 bases, and 12 bases lay in between. The CDR3 consists of 16 residues. CDR3 DNA sequence: TGTGCCAGCAGTGACAGGCTGACTAGCTCCTACAATGAGCAGTTCTTC. This gives the protein CASSDRLTSSYNEQFF.

The table lists this clone with a count of one. The gene calls are TRBV6-6 and TRBJ2-3; a weak D match, TRBD2 (6 bases). With 11 bases removed from V and 2 bases from J, the gap between germline ends came to 14 bases. Germline V gene lookup returns CDR1 MNHNY and CDR2 SVGAGI (reference sequence). The CDR3 runs to 13 residues. Written as DNA, the CDR3 is TGTGCCGTTCTAGCGACATACACAGATACGCAGTATTTT. This sequence encodes CAVLATYTDTQYF.

J is TRBJ1-5 and V is TRBV10-3, with 7 bases identical to TRBD1. CDR1 is ENHRY and CDR2 is SYGVKD in the germline V gene. The CDR3 has 14 amino acids. Trimming took 4 bases from V and 5 from J; bases not matched to a gene: 5. DNA of the CDR3: TGTGCCATCAGTGGGTCAACAGGGGATCAGCCCCAGCATTTT. It is translated as CAISGSTGDQPQHF.

The chain is built from TRBV19 and TRBJ2-1; 13 positions match TRBD2. The CDR3 runs 15 residues. The trim removed 5 bases at V and 5 bases at J, leaving 3 bases unmatched. CDR1 is LNHDA and CDR2 is SQIVND in the germline V gene (reference sequence). Written as DNA, the CDR3 is TGTGCCAGTAGTCTAGGACTAGCGGGAGACAATGAGCAGTTCTTC. Its translation: CASSLGLAGDNEQFF. The complete variable domain, with remaining parts taken from reference TRBV19 and TRBJ2-1, reads DGGITQSPKYLFRKEGQNVTLSCEQNLNHDAMYWYRQDPGQGLRLIYYSQIVNDFQKGDIAEGYSVSREKKESFPLTVTSAQKNPTAFYLCASSLGLAGDNEQFFGPGTRLTVL.

The sample holds one count of this clone. The chain carries TRBV21-1 and TRBJ1-2; no check of the table's D call, TRBD1, against the DNA was made. TRBV21-1 is deemed a pseudogene. The CDR3 has 17 amino acids. CDR3 in DNA: TGTGCCAGCAGCAAAGCGCTCTTAGGGGCGCTGGCTTATGGCTACACCTTC. It yields the protein CASSKALLGALAYGYTF.

V usage is TRBV11-3 and J usage is TRBJ2-3; D perhaps matches TRBD1 (5 bases). Germline loops: CDR1 SGHNT, CDR2 YENEEA. This CDR3 comprises 15 residues. V was shortened by 3 bases and J by 2 bases, with 12 bases between the two germline ends. The CDR3 loop reads CASSLRQGLTDTQYF. CDR3 nucleotides: TGTGCCAGCAGCTTGCGGCAGGGCCTCACAGATACGCAGTATTTT.

This chain uses TRBV7-9 with TRBJ2-7, with 7 bases aligning to TRBD1. CDR3 length: 16 amino acids. V was pared by 5 bases and J by 1 base, with 11 bases of the junction left unmatched. The germline CDR1 and CDR2 sequences are SEHNR and FQNEAQ (reference sequence). The CDR3 DNA follows: TGTGCCAGCAGCGGACGAGAGGGGGCCGGGTCCTACGAGCAGTACTTC. This gives the protein CASSGREGAGSYEQYF.

The CDR3 loop is CASSQEGTSGFHVSDTQYF. In DNA, the CDR3 is TGCGCCAGCAGCCAAGAAGGGACTAGCGGTTTTCATGTATCAGATACGCAGTATTTT. The chain employs TRBV4-3 and TRBJ2-3; TRBD2 agrees at 11 bases. Trimming removed 0 bases from V and 4 bases from J; junction bases left unmatched: 12. The CDR3 totals 19 residues. Germline V CDR1 and CDR2: LGHNA, YSLEER.

V usage is TRBV30 and J usage is TRBJ2-5; 8 nucleotides match TRBD1. The CDR3 sequence is 14 residues long. The V segment lost 4 bases and the J segment 4 bases; nucleotides outside the gene matches: 8. Looked up from germline, CDR1 is GTSNPN and CDR2 is SVGIG (reference sequence). The CDR3 sequence is CAWIPDRGGETQYF. CDR3 sequence (DNA): TGTGCCTGGATCCCTGACAGGGGAGGAGAGACCCAGTACTTC.